The TCR beta chain described here comes from a study of vaccination effects on CD4 cells after COVID-19. The repertoire was sequenced with immunoSEQ multiplex PCR; TCRdb's copy has only in-frame clones and lacks some. In the table there are roughly 64,000 clones, just over 70% of which are singletons. The count of this clone is one. Its antigen is undetermined. With approximately ten days of culture completed, CD4+ T cells were isolated. The J segment lost 4 bases and the V segment lost 5 bases, leaving 7 bases of the junction unmatched. The CDR3 has 14 residues. The germline gives CDR1 MNHEY, CDR2 SVGEGT.

The specimen comprised CD4+ T cells from PBMCs cultured without peptide, sampled before COVID-19 vaccination. This TCR derives from a human donor who had a prior SARS-CoV-2 infection. The genes are TRBV6-2 or TRBV6-3 and TRBJ1-2; 7 nucleotides align to TRBD1. CDR3 sequence reads: CASSRTGALYGYTF. DNA of the CDR3: TGTGCCAGCAGTAGGACAGGAGCGCTCTATGGCTACACCTTC.